Following are 8 T cell receptor beta chains from one sample sequenced in a study of blood T cell repertoires in COVID-19. This table comes from immunoSEQ multiplex PCR, and its TCRdb copy is limited to in-frame clones, with some not included. The repertoire has roughly 500,000 clones, approximately 92% of them found once; the top ten carry around 0.92%. Sequencing was performed on peripheral blood. All receptors derive from a man aged 18 to 35 with COVID-19, enrolled during active disease.

The chain recombines TRBV29-1 with TRBJ2-1; 7 nucleotides align to TRBD2. The germline gives CDR1 SQVTM, CDR2 ANQGSEA. V was pared by 7 bases and J by 1 base, with 4 bases of the junction left unmatched. This CDR3 comprises 13 residues. The CDR3 coding sequence is TGCAGCGCTCGGGAGGATTCCTACAATGAGCAGTTCTTC. This sequence encodes CSAREDSYNEQFF.

This clone came up a few times. CDR3 coding DNA: TGTGCCACCAGCCCCCGACAGGGCCTCGGGGAGCTGTTTTTT. This codes for CATSPRQGLGELFF. This chain joins TRBV15 and TRBJ2-2; the match to TRBD1 covers 7 bases. In germline, CDR1 is LNHNV, CDR2 YYDKDF (reference sequence). Germline trimming cut 5 bases from V and 7 bases from J; bases unmatched to any gene: 7. This CDR3 has 14 residues. Full variable domain (outside the CDR3, taken from reference TRBV15 and TRBJ2-2): DAMVIQNPRYQVTQFGKPVTLSCSQTLNHNVMYWYQQKSSQAPKLLFHYYDKDFNNEADTPDNFQSRRPNTSFCFLDIRSPGLGDTAMYLCATSPRQGLGELFFGEGSRLTVL.

V and J are TRBV7-3 and TRBJ2-5, with D tentatively TRBD1 (5 bases). The CDR3 sequence is 14 residues long. From germline, CDR1 is SGHTA and CDR2 FQGTGA. The V gene lost 3 bases and the J gene lost 4 bases, with 12 bases spanning the gap. The CDR3 loop reads CASSLTGRVETQYF. CDR3 bases: TGTGCCAGCAGCTTGACCGGCAGGGTAGAGACCCAGTACTTC.

This chain joins TRBV19 and TRBJ2-2; 14 nucleotides match TRBD2. The CDR3 length is 15 residues. The germline V gene encodes CDR1 LNHDA and CDR2 SQIVND (reference sequence). J was trimmed by 7 bases and V by 8 bases; bases with no gene match: 6. CDR3 DNA sequence: TGTGCCAGTCGACTAGCGGGAGGGCCGAACGGGGAGCTGTTTTTT. Protein sequence: CASRLAGGPNGELFF.

This clone has just one count. V and J are TRBV28 and TRBJ1-5, with TRBD1 matching over 8 bases. The V segment lost 2 bases and the J segment 1 base; nucleotides outside the gene matches: 10. The CDR3 runs to 18 residues. Germline values: CDR1 MDHEN, CDR2 SYDVKM. The CDR3 loop is CASSLGPGGGTSNQPQHF. For the CDR3, the DNA is TGTGCCAGCAGTTTAGGCCCAGGGGGCGGCACGAGCAATCAGCCCCAGCATTTT.

V is TRBV9 and J is TRBJ2-1; 7 nucleotides align to TRBD2. The ends lost 0 bases at V and 4 bases at J; junction bases unmatched: 4. The CDR3 consists of 15 residues. The germline CDR1 and CDR2 sequences are SGDLS and YYNGEE. CDR3 nucleotides: TGTGCCAGCAGCGTAGCCGGACTAGGGTACAATGAGCAGTTCTTC. Translated: CASSVAGLGYNEQFF.

This clone was observed a few times. The rearrangement uses TRBV7-8 and TRBJ1-1; 8 positions agree with TRBD1. Per the germline V gene, CDR1 is SGHVS and CDR2 is FQNEAQ. This CDR3 is 13 amino acids long. V trimming: 4 bases; J trimming: 8 bases; junction bases outside the gene matches: 6. This CDR3 is CASSSTGDREAFF. The CDR3 nucleotides are TGTGCCAGCAGCTCAACGGGGGACAGGGAAGCTTTCTTT.

CDR3 in amino acids: CASSLSSSRTDTQYF. CDR3 DNA: TGTGCCAGCAGCTTAAGCTCTAGCCGCACAGATACGCAGTATTTT. V is TRBV7-6 and J is TRBJ2-3, with D possibly TRBD2 on 5 matching bases. Germline V gene lookup returns CDR1 SGHVS and CDR2 FNYEAQ. Trimming stripped 2 bases from V and 1 base from J, with 10 bases between. The CDR3 sequence is 15 residues long.